Sequencing of this T cell receptor beta chain was carried out in a study of graft-versus-host responses after intestinal transplantation. Study background: Each recipient received a multivisceral, liver-intestinal, or isolated intestinal graft. Tacrolimus plus steroids were given to all recipients for about three years, preceded by anti-thymocyte globulin induction.

TCRdb's copy holds only in-frame clones and misses some; the assay was immunoSEQ multiplex PCR. This sample has some 90,000 clones, with 80% to 95% found just once. Of note for this clone: The target antigen is unknown.

Trimming removed 0 bases from V and 1 base from J; junction bases left unmatched: 11. The germline V gene has CDR1 SGDLS and CDR2 YYNGEE. The CDR3 runs to 18 residues. The rearrangement uses TRBV9 and TRBJ1-1; 8 bases are a match to TRBD1. The TCR was taken from a human donor who was the organ donor for an intestinal transplant. Sequencing used unstimulated CD8+ T cells sorted from spleen or lymph node cells, obtained before transplant. The CDR3 spells CASSVGSPGGVRNTEAFF. The CDR3 DNA reads TGTGCCAGCAGCGTAGGGTCCCCAGGGGGCGTGAGGAACACTGAAGCTTTCTTT. The variable domain in full, completed from reference TRBV9 and TRBJ1-1, reads DSGVTQTPKHLITATGQRVTLRCSPRSGDLSVYWYQQSLDQGLQFLIQYYNGEERAKGNILERFSAQQFPDLHSELNLSSLELGDSALYFCASSVGSPGGVRNTEAFFGQGTRLTVV.